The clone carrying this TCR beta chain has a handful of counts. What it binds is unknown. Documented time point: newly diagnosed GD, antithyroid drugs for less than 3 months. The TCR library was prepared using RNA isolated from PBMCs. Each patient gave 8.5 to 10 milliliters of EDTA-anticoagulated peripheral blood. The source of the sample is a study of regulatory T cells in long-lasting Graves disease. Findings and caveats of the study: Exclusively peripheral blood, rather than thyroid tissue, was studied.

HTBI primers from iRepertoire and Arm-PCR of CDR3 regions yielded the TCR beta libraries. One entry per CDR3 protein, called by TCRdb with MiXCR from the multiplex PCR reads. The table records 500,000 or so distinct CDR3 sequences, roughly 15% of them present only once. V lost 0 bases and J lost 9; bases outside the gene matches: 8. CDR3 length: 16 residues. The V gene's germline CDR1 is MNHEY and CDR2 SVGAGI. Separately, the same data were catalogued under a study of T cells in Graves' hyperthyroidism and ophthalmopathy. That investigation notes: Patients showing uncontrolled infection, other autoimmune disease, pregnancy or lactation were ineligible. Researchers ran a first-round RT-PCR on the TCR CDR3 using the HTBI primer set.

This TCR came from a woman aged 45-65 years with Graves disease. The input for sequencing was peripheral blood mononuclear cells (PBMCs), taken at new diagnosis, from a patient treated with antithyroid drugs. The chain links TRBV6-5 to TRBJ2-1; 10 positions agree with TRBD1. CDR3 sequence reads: CASSYSRDRGGIEQFF. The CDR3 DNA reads TGTGCCAGCAGTTACTCTCGGGACAGGGGAGGGATTGAGCAGTTCTTC.